This T cell receptor (gamma chain) was profiled in a study of in vitro expanded adult blood gammadelta T cells (TCRdb year 2020). Background on the whole study: Among T cells, Vgamma9Vdelta2 cells made up between 94.4% and 100% of the sorted population, reflecting the sort purity. Three subjects were included in the TCR repertoire analysis. Cells from each donor were stimulated separately with HMBPP, zoledronate or AbnobaViscum P, and the TRG and TRD CDR3 repertoires were sequenced for each condition. The study compared the TCR repertoire of Vgamma9Vdelta2 T cells expanded in vitro with a mistletoe-extract drug against those expanded with HMBPP or zoledronate. Results the study describes overall, beyond this receptor: CDR3 length, diversity and J usage of AbnobaViscum P-expanded Vgamma9Vdelta2 repertoires were found to be similar to those of HMBPP- and zoledronate-expanded repertoires, which suggested a polyclonal response. Top TRGV9 CDR3 clonotypes were largely public, being shared across donors and across all three stimulation conditions. Each donor had a private TRDV2 repertoire shared between treatments, and in multidimensional scaling the TRD repertoires clustered by subject rather than by stimulant. Every repertoire came from in vitro expanded cultures of healthy donor cells rather than from mistletoe-treated patients.

Preparation of the library involved 5' RACE. RNA was extracted from roughly 9,100 sorted cells per sample using the RNeasy Micro Kit. Libraries were generated by template-switch reverse transcription, after which the CDR3gamma and CDR3delta regions were amplified by PCR. Amplicons were sequenced on an Illumina MiSeq with the V2 300 kit, and 150 bp paired-end reads were generated. The authors' analysis ran thus. FastQC version 0.11.8 was used to check read quality. MiXCR version 3.0.3 was used to build CDR3 sequences by aligning reads to GenBank TRG or TRD reference genes. Apart from TRDD assembly using 3 rather than 5 consecutive nucleotides, MiXCR was run with default parameters. Repertoire analyses, including normalized Shannon-Wiener diversity, clonotype tracking and multidimensional scaling, used VDJtools version 1.2.1 with default settings. CDR3 sequences that were out of frame or contained stop codons were removed from analysis. With CATT, TCRdb called clones again from the public reads; duplicate DNA rows were later joined. TCRdb assigned the V and J calls; the authors' analysis was not used. Within this sample are around 230 gamma-chain clones, with about 8% of them counted one time only. 31% of the sample rests with the top ten.

Judged by its sample share, this clone qualifies as large (0.1 to 1%). The specificity of this receptor is unknown. No much larger clone is present one base from it, and per-base qualities are unavailable. The meaning of the sample's treatment or condition label: AbnobaViscum Pini, a non-fermented European mistletoe (Viscum album, pine host) extract drug, 950 to 1,000 ug/mL. Live CD3+ TCRgammadelta+ Vgamma9+ Vdelta2+ T cells were FACS-sorted on a FACS Aria III after expansion. Before expansion, PBMC received a one-day pulse of 950 to 1,000 ug/mL AbnobaViscum P and were then washed three times. Expansion of the cultures lasted around 15 days, and IL-2 was replenished every 3 to 4 days. Once the one-day stimulant pulse was over, the cells were washed three times and then cultured in medium that contained roughly 91 U/mL IL-2. Before culture, peripheral blood mononuclear cells were isolated by Lymphoprep gradient centrifugation and were cryopreserved in liquid nitrogen.

The CDR3 contains 17 residues, cysteine and phenylalanine counted. Only CDR3 DNA remains: 51 bases, in frame from the first base. Compared with germline, V lacks 3 bases and J lacks 4 bases; bases without a gene match: 6. CDR1 is given as GITISATS and CDR2 as ISYDGTV, both from the germline V gene (reference sequence). The chain uses TRGV9 and TRGJP. The material was gamma-delta T cells from peripheral blood expanded in culture, obtained from an in vitro culture stimulated with Abnoba P. This clonotype was sampled from an adult in good health. CDR3 sequence: CALWESFQELGKKIKVF. The bases are TGTGCCTTGTGGGAGTCGTTTCAAGAGTTGGGCAAAAAAATCAAGGTATTT.